What follows are 5 T cell receptor beta chains derived from one specimen sequenced in a study of molecular identifiers for immune sequencing clone quantification. TCRdb recomputed calls from the PCR reads with MiXCR, one row per CDR3 protein. The sample includes a few hundred thousand distinct CDR3 sequences, around a fifth of them seen just once. The material sequenced was naive CD8+ T cells from blood, with Jurkat cell RNA spiked in. The subset denotes: FACS-sorted CD8+CD4-CCR7+CD45RA+ naive T cells. The receptors originated from a human donor in good health. Some libraries in this study had Jurkat cell RNA spiked in.

This clonotype was detected ten times or more. The chain is built from TRBV4-3 and TRBJ2-7; TRBD2 matches 11 bases. The junction had 2 bases not matched to a gene; V was cut back by 4 bases and J by 0 bases. Germline V gene data show CDR1 as LGHNA and CDR2 as YSLEER. The CDR3 runs 15 residues. CDR3: CASSPTSGSSYEQYF. The CDR3 DNA follows: TGCGCCAGCAGCCCTACTAGCGGGAGCTCCTACGAGCAGTACTTC.

This clonotype appeared a few times. This chain uses TRBV4-1 with TRBJ2-7; 10 bases map to TRBD1. CDR1 and CDR2 from the germline V gene are MGHRA and YSYEKL. This CDR3 is 16 amino acids long. V was pared by 1 base and J by 4 bases, with 7 bases of the junction left unmatched. CDR3 residues: CASSQVSGDRGYEQYF. In nucleotides, the CDR3 is TGCGCCAGCAGCCAAGTTTCCGGGGACAGGGGTTACGAGCAGTACTTC.

A few counts support this clonotype. An end of the junction does not agree with germline; a read error may underlie this. This chain uses TRBV7-7 with TRBJ2-5; TRBD2 matches 11 bases. Germline V gives CDR1 SSHAT, CDR2 FNYEAQ (reference sequence). This CDR3 is 16 amino acids long. The CDR3 coding sequence is TGTGCTAGCAGCTTCGGGACTAGCGGTCCTCAAGAGACCCAGTACTTC. It codes for CASSFGTSGPQETQYF.

This clonotype was observed many times. Here the CDR3 reads CSAPGQESTDTQYF. CDR3 DNA: TGCAGTGCCCCCGGACAGGAGAGCACAGATACGCAGTATTTT. This sequence joins TRBV20-1 and TRBJ2-3, with 7 nucleotides matching TRBD1. This CDR3 has 14 amino acids. V lost 6 bases and J lost 0; bases outside the gene matches: 6. Looked up from germline, CDR1 is DFQATT and CDR2 is SNEGSKA (reference sequence).

This clonotype was counted ten times or more. V usage is TRBV7-2 and J usage is TRBJ2-7; 12 positions agree with TRBD2. V was clipped by 5 bases and J by 3 bases; unmatched bases: 5. CDR1 and CDR2 (germline): SGHTA, FQGNSA. The CDR3 totals 15 residues. The CDR3 is CASSPWTSGDYEQYF. Written as DNA, the CDR3 is TGTGCCAGCAGCCCATGGACTAGCGGGGACTACGAGCAGTACTTC.